This TCR beta chain emerged from a study of T cell responses to AZD1222 COVID-19 vaccine (dated by TCRdb to the early 2020s). Describing the broader study: AZD1222 recipients with second doses at about 4 weeks or about 12 weeks were pooled, because spike-specific TCR depth and breadth did not differ between schedules. TCR sequencing covered more than 230 trial participants: approximately 200 given two doses of AZD1222 and around 26 given two doses of MenACWY control vaccine. Trial participants were enrolled by age into subgroups of 18-55, 56-69 and 70-plus years, and around 150, 29 and 61 TCR-sequenced participants, respectively, were included in these subgroups.

The CDR3 regions of human TCRbeta chains were analyzed by immunosequencing. On the study's bioinformatics: TCRs in the repertoires were compared against a reference library of SARS-CoV-2-specific TCRs that had been generated with the MIRA antigen-specificity platform. Breadth meant the fraction of unique TCRs that were SARS-CoV-2-associated, whereas depth meant the fraction of total T cells that were SARS-CoV-2-associated. Using the MIRA data, every spike-specific TCR was mapped to the spike region that the TCR reacted to and assigned to either a CD4 or a CD8 class. Log10-transformed breadth and depth values were compared by one-way ANOVA with Sidak's multiple comparisons tests. In TCRdb, the immuneACCESS table is reduced to in-frame sequences with V and J assigned. These tables do not hold every clone; where another copy was compared, an unresolved V gene accounts for under half, and the others remain unexplained. The DNA was the basis for D and trimming; V, J and clone size are from that table. Recorded for this sample are 50,000 to 65,000 clones; around nine tenths of them occurred a single time. Together, the top ten hold approximately 4.9% of the sample.

Summary of the overall study and its limitations: CD4 TCRs associated with the vaccine covered the entire spike protein, and the dominant responses were in regions 160-218 and 743-854. The 56-69-year group was small, and its depth increase did not reach significance, likely because of low power. A significant rise in spike-specific TCR breadth and depth was observed after two AZD1222 doses relative to day 0 and relative to MenACWY recipients. Participants were mostly white British and included more females than males, and it was suggested by the authors that clonal diversity may have been underestimated. Because no day 14 peak-response samples were available, repertoires were characterized only after the peak T cell response. Epitopes outside the regions mutated in the B.1.351 and B.1.1.7 variants were reportedly recognized by nearly half of the unique spike-specific TCRs. Only six AZD1222 recipients were SARS-CoV-2 seropositive at baseline, limiting conclusions about previously exposed vaccinees.

Sample time point, as interpreted from the label and publication: baseline before first vaccination. Samples from vaccinated people were obtained from the UK trials COV001 and COV002, which included a single-blind randomized controlled phase 2/3 trial of AZD1222 (ChAdOx1 nCoV-19) in healthy adults. For TCRbeta chain sequencing, PBMC samples from trial participants were taken at day 0 and at day 28 after the second dose. Points on this clone: Its antigen remains undetermined. Per-base qualities were not stored, and no clone one base away is much larger.

The CDR3 holds 14 amino acids from the cysteine to the phenylalanine. The DNA shown is the 42-base CDR3, in frame from base 1. From a lookup of the germline V gene (reference sequence), CDR1 and CDR2 are MNHEY and SMNVEV. V trim: 3 bases; J trim: 6 bases; unmatched bases: 8. Source: peripheral blood, taken on day 0 of AZD1222 vaccination. This clonotype originated in an adult in good health. The V and J genes are TRBV27 and TRBJ2-7; TRBD2 matches 7 bases in the middle. The CDR3 corresponds to CASSFGAGVGEQYF. The DNA sequence is as follows: TGTGCCAGCAGTTTTGGGGCGGGAGTAGGCGAGCAGTACTTC.